The present T cell receptor (beta chain) was sequenced within a study of blood T cell repertoires in COVID-19. Study-wide context: Sites in the United States, Italy and Spain provided acute and convalescent COVID-19 samples. T cells, B-cell-depleted T cells, or PBMCs provided the cDNA or gDNA that served as material.

Germline V gives CDR1 LGHDT, CDR2 YNNKEL (reference sequence). The CDR3 sequence is 14 residues long. V dropped 4 bases and J dropped 5; count of bases not matched to a gene: 4. In the original analysis: For nucleated cells, counts were estimated from reference gene primer amplification. Here immunoSEQ multiplex PCR was the method, and the copy in TCRdb shows in-frame clones only, minus some. V, J and clone size derive from that table, while D and trimming were established from the DNA sequence. The sample yields tens of thousands of clones, around 90% seen once. Input material: peripheral blood. The chain employs TRBV3-1 (or the pseudogene TRBV3-2) and TRBJ2-1; 8 bases agree with TRBD2. This clonotype originated in a woman between 45 and 60 years old with acute or convalescent COVID-19. The CDR3 protein is CASSPWTSHNEQFF. The CDR3 coding sequence is TGTGCCAGCAGCCCTTGGACTAGCCACAATGAGCAGTTCTTC.